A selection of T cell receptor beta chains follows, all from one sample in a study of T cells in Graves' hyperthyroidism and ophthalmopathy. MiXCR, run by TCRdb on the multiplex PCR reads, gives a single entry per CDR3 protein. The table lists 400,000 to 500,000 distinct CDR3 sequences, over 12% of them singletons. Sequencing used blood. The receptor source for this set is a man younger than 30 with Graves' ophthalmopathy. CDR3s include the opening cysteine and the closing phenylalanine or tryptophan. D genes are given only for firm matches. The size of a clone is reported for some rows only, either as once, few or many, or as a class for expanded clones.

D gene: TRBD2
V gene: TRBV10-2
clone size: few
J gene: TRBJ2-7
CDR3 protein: CASSESARGTYEQYF
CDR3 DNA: TGCGCCAGCAGTGAGTCCGCGCGGGGGACCTACGAGCAGTACTTC

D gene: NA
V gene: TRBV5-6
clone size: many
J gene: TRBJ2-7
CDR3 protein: CASSLETGPSYEQYF
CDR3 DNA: TGTGCCAGCAGCTTGGAAACAGGACCATCCTACGAGCAGTACTTC

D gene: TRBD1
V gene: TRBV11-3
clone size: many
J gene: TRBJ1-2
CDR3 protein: CASSKGQDGYGYTF
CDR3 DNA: TGTGCCAGCAGCAAAGGACAGGACGGCTATGGCTACACCTTC

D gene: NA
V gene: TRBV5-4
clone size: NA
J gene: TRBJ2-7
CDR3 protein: CASSPDATGFSYEQYF
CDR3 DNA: TGTGCCAGCAGCCCGGACGCGACAGGTTTTTCCTACGAGCAGTACTTC

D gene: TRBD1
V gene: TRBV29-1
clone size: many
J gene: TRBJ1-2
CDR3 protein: CSVEGDDRGSYGYTF
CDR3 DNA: TGCAGCGTTGAAGGAGACGACAGGGGAAGCTATGGCTACACCTTC

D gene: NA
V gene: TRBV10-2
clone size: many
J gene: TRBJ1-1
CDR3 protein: CASSESAWTEAFF
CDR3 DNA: TGCGCCAGCAGTGAGTCGGCTTGGACTGAAGCTTTCTTT

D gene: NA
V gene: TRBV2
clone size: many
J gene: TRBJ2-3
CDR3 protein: CASTQGGRTDTQYF
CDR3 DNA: TGTGCCAGCACCCAGGGGGGACGAACAGATACGCAGTATTTT

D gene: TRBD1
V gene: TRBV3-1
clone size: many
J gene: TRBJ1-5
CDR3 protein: CASSRQGEAPQHF
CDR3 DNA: TGTGCCAGCAGCCGACAGGGGGAAGCGCCCCAGCATTTT

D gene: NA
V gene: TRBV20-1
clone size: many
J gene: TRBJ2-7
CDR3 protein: CSARVGTPRYEQYF
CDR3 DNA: TGCAGTGCTAGAGTAGGGACACCGAGGTACGAGCAGTACTTC

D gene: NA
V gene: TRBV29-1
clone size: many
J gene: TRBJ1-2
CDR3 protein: CSVEVEYGYTF
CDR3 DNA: TGCAGCGTTGAAGTAGAGTATGGCTACACCTTC

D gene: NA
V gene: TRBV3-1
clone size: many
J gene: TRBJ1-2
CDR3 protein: CASSQEGGPTYGYTF
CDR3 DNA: TGTGCCAGCAGCCAAGAGGGCGGACCGACGTATGGCTACACCTTC

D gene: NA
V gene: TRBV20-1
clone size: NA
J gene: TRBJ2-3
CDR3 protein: CSARPPSGAASTDTQYF
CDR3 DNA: TGCAGTGCTAGACCACCTTCAGGGGCCGCTAGCACAGATACGCAGTATTTT

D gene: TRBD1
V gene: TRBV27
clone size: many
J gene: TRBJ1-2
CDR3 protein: CASSWTGGSGGYTF
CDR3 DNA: TGTGCCAGCAGTTGGACAGGGGGCTCAGGTGGCTACACCTTC

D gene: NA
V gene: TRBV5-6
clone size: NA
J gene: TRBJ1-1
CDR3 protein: CASSFRGGRGFF
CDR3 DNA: TGTGCCAGCAGCTTTAGGGGAGGTCGGGGTTTCTTT

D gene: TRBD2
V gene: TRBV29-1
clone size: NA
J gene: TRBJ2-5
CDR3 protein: CSVEASGVQETQYF
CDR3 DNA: TGCAGCGTTGAGGCTAGCGGGGTCCAAGAGACCCAGTACTTC

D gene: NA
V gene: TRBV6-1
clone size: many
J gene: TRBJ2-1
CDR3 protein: CASSESVGSYNEQFF
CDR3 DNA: TGTGCCAGCAGTGAATCGGTGGGCTCCTACAATGAGCAGTTCTTC

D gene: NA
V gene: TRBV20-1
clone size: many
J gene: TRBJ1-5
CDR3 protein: CSARDPQGNQPQHF
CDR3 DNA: TGCAGTGCTAGAGATCCCCAGGGTAATCAGCCCCAGCATTTT

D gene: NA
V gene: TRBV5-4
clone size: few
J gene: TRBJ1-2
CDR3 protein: CASSLDRVLGGYTF
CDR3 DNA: TGTGCCAGCAGCTTGGACAGGGTTTTAGGTGGCTACACCTTC

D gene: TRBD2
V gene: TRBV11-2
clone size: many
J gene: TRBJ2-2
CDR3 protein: CASSLAPSGVPGELFF
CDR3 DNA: TGTGCCAGCAGCTTAGCCCCTAGCGGGGTCCCCGGGGAGCTGTTTTTT

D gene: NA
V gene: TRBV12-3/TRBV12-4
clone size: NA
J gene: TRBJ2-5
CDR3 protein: CASKIQGEETQYF
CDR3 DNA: TGTGCCAGCAAAATTCAGGGAGAAGAGACCCAGTACTTC

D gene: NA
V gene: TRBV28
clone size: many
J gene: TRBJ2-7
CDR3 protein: CASTWGGEGYEQYF
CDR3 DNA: TGTGCCAGCACTTGGGGCGGCGAAGGCTACGAGCAGTACTTC

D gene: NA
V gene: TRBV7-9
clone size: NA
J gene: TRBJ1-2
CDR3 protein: CASGEGNTF
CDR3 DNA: TGTGCCAGCGGGGAGGGTAATACCTTC

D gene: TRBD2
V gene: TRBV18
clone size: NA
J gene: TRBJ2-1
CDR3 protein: CASSEGTSGPEQFF
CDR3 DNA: TGTGCCAGCTCAGAGGGGACTAGCGGCCCTGAGCAGTTCTTC

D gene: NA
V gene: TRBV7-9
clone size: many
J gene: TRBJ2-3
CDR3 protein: CASSSKGREPLKTDTQYF
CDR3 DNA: TGTGCCAGCAGCTCAAAAGGGCGGGAACCCCTTAAGACAGATACGCAGTATTTT

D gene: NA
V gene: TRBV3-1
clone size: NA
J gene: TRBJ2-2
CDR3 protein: CASSQGLAGELFF
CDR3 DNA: TGTGCCAGCAGCCAAGGGCTCGCCGGGGAGCTGTTTTTT

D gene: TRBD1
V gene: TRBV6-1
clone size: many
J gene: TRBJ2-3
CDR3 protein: CASSLDRRNTDTQYF
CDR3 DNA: TGTGCCAGCAGTTTGGACAGGCGAAACACAGATACGCAGTATTTT